This entry lists 11 T cell receptor beta chains sequenced from one sample in a study of T cell changes during pregnancy in multiple sclerosis. Produced via immunoSEQ multiplex PCR; TCRdb's table is partial and in-frame only. This table has almost 55,000 clones, around nine tenths appearing once. The specimen comprised CD8+ T cells from peripheral blood mononuclear cells, sampled before pregnancy. The receptor set was obtained from a female donor with multiple sclerosis, enrolled in a pregnancy study.

The chain is built from TRBV6-5 and TRBJ2-2; possible D gene TRBD1, 6 bases. The germline V and J ends were trimmed by 2 bases and 3 bases, with 10 bases remaining between them. The CDR3 has 15 amino acids. The germline V gene has CDR1 MNHEY and CDR2 SVGAGI. CDR3 in DNA: TGTGCCAGCAGTTACGTGGACAGCTACACCGGGGAGCTGTTTTTT. Translation gives CASSYVDSYTGELFF.

This clone was seen at least ten times. The chain recombines TRBV23-1 with TRBJ1-3, with a weak D call TRBD1 (6 bases). TRBV23-1 is annotated as an ORF whose role is uncertain. V was trimmed by 0 bases and J by 8 bases, leaving 11 bases between them. The CDR3 covers 14 residues. The CDR3 sequence: CASSQSGGSDTIYF. For the CDR3, the DNA is TGCGCCAGCAGTCAATCTGGGGGCTCGGACACCATATATTTT.

The chain carries TRBV25-1 and TRBJ2-1; 9 bases match TRBD2. The CDR3 length is 14 residues. With 7 bases clipped from V and 6 bases from J, the junction kept 7 bases outside the gene matches. Germline V gene data show CDR1 as MGHDK and CDR2 as SYGVNS. The DNA for the CDR3 is TGTGCCAGCAATCCGGGACTAGCTCGCAATGAGCAGTTCTTC. Translated, it gives CASNPGLARNEQFF.

This chain connects TRBV7-9 to TRBJ2-5; 8 bases align to TRBD1. Germline V gene data show CDR1 as SEHNR and CDR2 as FQNEAQ (reference sequence). This CDR3 comprises 16 residues. Germline trimming cut 3 bases from V and 2 bases from J; bases unmatched to any gene: 8. Here the CDR3 DNA reads TGTGCCAGCAGCTTTTTTCGCGGGGACAGGCAAGAGACCCAGTACTTC. It encodes CASSFFRGDRQETQYF.

The chain employs TRBV6-6 and TRBJ2-3, with 7 positions matching TRBD2. The V gene end was trimmed by 1 base and the J gene end by 4 bases; junction bases not matched to a gene: 8. The CDR3 loop spans 16 amino acids. CDR1 and CDR2 from the germline V gene are MNHNY and SVGAGI (reference sequence). CDR3 coding DNA: TGTGCCAGCAGTTACTTTCAGCGGGGAAGGGCAGATACGCAGTATTTT. This sequence encodes CASSYFQRGRADTQYF.

CDR3 sequence: CASSMYFGLSSSGANVLTF. The CDR3 region has the DNA TGTGCCAGTAGTATGTATTTTGGACTCTCGAGCTCTGGGGCCAACGTCCTGACTTTC. The chain is built from TRBV19 and TRBJ2-6; the D gene is possibly TRBD2 (5 bases). The V gene lost 3 bases and the J gene lost 0 bases, with 18 bases spanning the gap. Germline loops: CDR1 LNHDA, CDR2 SQIVND (reference sequence). The CDR3 length is 19 residues.

The V and J genes are TRBV6-5 and TRBJ2-1, with 7 bases lining up with TRBD1. CDR1 is MNHEY, CDR2 SVGAGI, per germline. The CDR3 is 14 residues long. The J segment lost 7 bases and the V segment lost 6 bases, leaving 9 bases of the junction unmatched. CDR3 DNA sequence: TGTGCCAGCAGGATACCGGGACAGACGAATGAGCAGTTCTTC. Its protein product is CASRIPGQTNEQFF.

The rearrangement uses TRBV7-9 and TRBJ2-1; 12 nucleotides line up with TRBD2. From germline, CDR1 is SEHNR and CDR2 FQNEAQ (reference sequence). This CDR3 region has 15 residues. V gave up 4 bases and J gave up 8 bases; unmatched junction bases: 6. The CDR3 reads CASSSGTSGWDEQFF. The CDR3 nucleotides are TGTGCCAGCAGCTCAGGGACTAGCGGGTGGGATGAGCAGTTCTTC.

This chain uses TRBV20-1 with TRBJ1-2; D not resolved. This CDR3 region has 11 residues. Germline CDR1 DFQATT, CDR2 SNEGSKA (reference sequence). The V end lost 5 bases, the J end lost 8 bases, and 12 bases lay between the germline ends. Here the CDR3 DNA reads TGCAGTGCTGCCTTCCGCGGGGGCTACACCTTC. It yields the protein CSAAFRGGYTF.

The chain couples TRBV14 to TRBJ2-3, with D uncertain. The CDR3 sequence is 16 residues long. The germline CDR1 and CDR2 sequences are SGHDN and FVKESK. V was shortened by 2 bases and J by 0 bases, with 12 bases between the two germline ends. The DNA of the CDR3 is TGTGCCAGCAGCCAAACAGATGCCTATAGCACAGATACGCAGTATTTT. It codes for CASSQTDAYSTDTQYF.

This chain uses TRBV7-3 with TRBJ2-5; 8 bases map to TRBD1. The CDR3 is 16 amino acids. From germline, CDR1 is SGHTA and CDR2 FQGTGA. Trimming removed 4 bases from V and 5 bases from J; junction bases left unmatched: 12. The CDR3 DNA sequence: TGTGCCAGCAGCTCAGCGCCAGGGGGCCTGGAGGAGACCCAGTACTTC. Residues: CASSSAPGGLEETQYF.